This T cell receptor beta chain appears in the sequencing data of a study of cytomegalovirus exposure and HLA in healthy donors. The PCR used 60 Vbeta and 13 Jbeta primers. Sequencing was performed with immunoSEQ multiplex PCR; in TCRdb, only in-frame clones are kept and a portion is missing. The data contain 180,000 or so clones, 65% to 80% of them singletons. There are a few counts of this clone. The CDR3 covers 16 residues. V was clipped by 2 bases and J by 10 bases; unmatched bases: 10. CDR1 is SGDLS and CDR2 is YYNGEE in the germline V gene. This receptor was identified in a young woman in good health and CMV-seropositive. The rearrangement uses TRBV9 and TRBJ2-1; the match to TRBD2 covers 12 bases. Sequencing used PBMCs. CDR3 in amino acids: CASSVPLAGGPGEQFF. The CDR3, as DNA: TGTGCCAGCAGCGTTCCTCTAGCGGGGGGGCCGGGGGAGCAGTTCTTC.